A single sample gave rise to the 9 T cell receptor beta chains below, sequenced in a study of T-cell memory formation after mild COVID-19. TCRdb independently ran MiXCR on the 5' RACE reads; one entry per CDR3 protein. The repertoire holds roughly 220,000 distinct CDR3 sequences, around 9.5% seen once, with roughly 4% in the top ten. Material for sequencing was PBMCs or a T cell subset sorted from them (not recorded which). The source of these receptors is a man aged 18-30 years who had mild COVID-19 (a few samples of this study predate the infection). Cell type and time point are not known.

There are a few counts of this clonotype. V and J are TRBV14 and TRBJ1-2; 7 positions agree with TRBD1. Germline-derived CDR1 and CDR2 are SGHDN and FVKESK. The CDR3 runs to 14 residues. V was pared by 4 bases and J by 2 bases, with 4 bases of the junction left unmatched. In DNA form, the CDR3 reads TGTGCCAGCAGCCCCAACAGGGGAAACTATGGCTACACCTTC. It codes for CASSPNRGNYGYTF. Using reference TRBV14 and TRBJ1-2 for the parts outside the CDR3, the full variable domain is EAGVTQFPSHSVIEKGQTVTLRCDPISGHDNLYWYRRVMGKEIKFLLHFVKESKQDESGMPNNRFLAERTGGTYSTLKVQPAELEDSGVYFCASSPNRGNYGYTFGSGTRLTVV.

V is TRBV2 and J is TRBJ2-3; D is ambiguous. Trimming cost V 4 bases and J 6 bases, with 5 bases left between them. Germline V gives CDR1 SNHLY, CDR2 FYNNEI. CDR3 length equals 11 residues. CDR3 DNA: TGTGCCAGCAGTGGTGGGGATACGCAGTATTTT. Translating gives CASSGGDTQYF.

The CDR3 sequence: CASSKDWFQETQYF. CDR3 coding DNA: TGTGCCAGCAGCAAGGACTGGTTTCAAGAGACCCAGTACTTC. J is TRBJ2-5 and V is TRBV2; maybe TRBD2 (5 bases). The V end lost 6 bases, the J end lost 2 bases, and 13 bases lay between the germline ends. This CDR3 has 14 amino acids. In germline, CDR1 is SNHLY, CDR2 FYNNEI.

This clonotype was picked up a small number of times. This chain uses TRBV9 with TRBJ1-1; D unclear. This CDR3 spans 13 amino acids. Trimming left V 2 bases short and J 5 bases short, with 10 bases between. Germline V lookup: CDR1 SGDLS, CDR2 YYNGEE. CDR3 loop: CASSVAPRTEAFF. Here the CDR3 DNA reads TGTGCCAGCAGCGTCGCCCCACGGACTGAAGCTTTCTTT.

This clonotype has a count of ten or more. This chain joins TRBV11-1 and TRBJ2-1, with 7 bases that match TRBD2. V lost 3 bases and J lost 3; bases outside the gene matches: 14. This CDR3 is 18 amino acids long. Germline V gives CDR1 SGHAT, CDR2 FQDESV (reference sequence). The CDR3 here is CASSLDFRRGSFYNEQFF. The CDR3 DNA follows: TGTGCCAGCAGCTTGGATTTCAGGCGGGGGTCCTTCTACAATGAGCAGTTCTTC.

V gene TRBV20-1 combines with J gene TRBJ1-3; D call uncertain. Deletions cut 3 bases from V and 0 bases from J, with 15 bases between. The CDR3 loop spans 16 amino acids. The V gene's germline CDR1 is DFQATT and CDR2 SNEGSKA (reference sequence). The CDR3, as DNA: TGCAGTGCTAGTATCGGACTTACGAGCTCTGGAAACACCATATATTTT. Translating gives CSASIGLTSSGNTIYF.

The J gene is TRBJ1-1, the V gene TRBV27; maybe TRBD1 (5 bases). Trimming took off 5 bases at V and 5 bases at J, with 12 bases between the two ends. The CDR3 covers 13 residues. CDR1 is MNHEY, CDR2 SMNVEV, per germline (reference sequence). CDR3 protein: CASSPSWGTEAFF. The CDR3 DNA reads as TGTGCCAGCAGTCCCTCCTGGGGGACTGAAGCTTTCTTT.

This chain uses TRBV2 with TRBJ2-3, with D possibly TRBD1 on 5 matching bases. Germline lookup yields CDR1 SNHLY and CDR2 FYNNEI. V shed 7 bases and J shed 2 bases, with 7 bases lying between them. The CDR3 extends over 12 amino acids. Here the CDR3 DNA reads TGTGCCAGCATCAGGGACACAGATACGCAGTATTTT. Translating gives CASIRDTDTQYF.

The chain carries TRBV27 and TRBJ2-1, with D tentatively TRBD2 (5 bases). V lost 3 bases and J 12 bases, leaving 18 bases between the germline ends. Germline CDR1 and CDR2: MNHEY and SMNVEV (reference sequence). The CDR3 is 14 residues long. DNA for the CDR3: TGTGCCAGCAGTTTTTCGGGCCCCGGACTGGGGCAGTTCTTC. Translated, it gives CASSFSGPGLGQFF.